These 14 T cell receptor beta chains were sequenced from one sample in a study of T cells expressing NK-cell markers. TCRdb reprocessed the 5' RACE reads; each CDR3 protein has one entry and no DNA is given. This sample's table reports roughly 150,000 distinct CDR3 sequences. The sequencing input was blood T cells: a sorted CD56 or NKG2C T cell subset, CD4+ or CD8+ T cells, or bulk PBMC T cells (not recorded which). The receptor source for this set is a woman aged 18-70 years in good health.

CDR3: CASSQVRYQETQYF. The chain combines TRBV4-1 with TRBJ2-5. Germline CDR1 and CDR2: MGHRA and YSYEKL. The length of the CDR3 is 14 residues.

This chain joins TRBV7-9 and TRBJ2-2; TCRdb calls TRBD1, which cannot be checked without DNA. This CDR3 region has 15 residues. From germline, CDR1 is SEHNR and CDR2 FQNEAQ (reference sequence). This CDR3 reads CASRSPGGFTGELFF.

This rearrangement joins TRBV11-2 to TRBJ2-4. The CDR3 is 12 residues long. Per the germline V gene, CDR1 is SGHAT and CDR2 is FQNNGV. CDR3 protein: CASSFWKNIQYF.

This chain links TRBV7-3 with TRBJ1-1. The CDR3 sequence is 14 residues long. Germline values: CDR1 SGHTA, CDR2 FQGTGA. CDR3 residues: CASSLTGSDTEAFF. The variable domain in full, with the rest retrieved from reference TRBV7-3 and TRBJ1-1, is GAGVSQTPSNKVTEKGKYVELRCDPISGHTALYWYRQSLGQGPEFLIYFQGTGAADDSGLPNDRFFAVRPEGSVSTLKIQRTERGDSAVYLCASSLTGSDTEAFFGQGTRLTVV.

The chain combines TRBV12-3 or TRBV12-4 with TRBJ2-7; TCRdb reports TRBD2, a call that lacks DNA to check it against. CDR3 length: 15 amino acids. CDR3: CASSLAGLAAYEQYF.

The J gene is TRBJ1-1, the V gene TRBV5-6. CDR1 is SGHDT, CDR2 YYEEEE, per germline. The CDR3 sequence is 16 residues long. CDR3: CASSLAGRGENTEAFF.

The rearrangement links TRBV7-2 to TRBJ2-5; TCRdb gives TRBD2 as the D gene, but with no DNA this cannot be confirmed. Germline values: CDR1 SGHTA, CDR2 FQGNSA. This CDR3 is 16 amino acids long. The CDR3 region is CASSLQRGGFRETQYF.

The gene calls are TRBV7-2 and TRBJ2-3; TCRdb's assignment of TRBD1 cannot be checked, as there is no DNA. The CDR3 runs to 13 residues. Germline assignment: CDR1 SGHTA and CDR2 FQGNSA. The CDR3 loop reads CASVPGEGRAQYF.

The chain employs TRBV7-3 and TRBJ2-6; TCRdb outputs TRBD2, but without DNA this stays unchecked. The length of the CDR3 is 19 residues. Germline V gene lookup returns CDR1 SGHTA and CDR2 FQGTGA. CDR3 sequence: CASSPGQGRGLSGANVLTF.

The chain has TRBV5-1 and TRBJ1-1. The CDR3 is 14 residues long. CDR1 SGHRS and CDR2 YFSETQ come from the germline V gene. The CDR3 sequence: CASSLDTTNTEAFF. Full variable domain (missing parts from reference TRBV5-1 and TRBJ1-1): KAGVTQTPRYLIKTRGQQVTLSCSPISGHRSVSWYQQTPGQGLQFLFEYFSETQRNKGNFPGRFSGRQFSNSRSEMNVSTLELGDSALYLCASSLDTTNTEAFFGQGTRLTVV.

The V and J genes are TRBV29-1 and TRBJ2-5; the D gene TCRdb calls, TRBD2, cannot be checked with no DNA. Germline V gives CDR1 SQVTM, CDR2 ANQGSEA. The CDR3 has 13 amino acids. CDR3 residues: CSATGRVRETQYF.

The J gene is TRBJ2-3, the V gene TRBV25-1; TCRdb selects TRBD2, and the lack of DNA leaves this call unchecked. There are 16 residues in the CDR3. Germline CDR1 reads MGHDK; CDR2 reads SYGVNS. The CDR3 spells CASGGLAGGSTDTQYF.

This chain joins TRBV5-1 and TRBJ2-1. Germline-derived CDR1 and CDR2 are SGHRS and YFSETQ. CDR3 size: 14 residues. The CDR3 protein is CASSWDLVYNEQFF.

This CDR3 is CASKRGQGRPGANVLTF. The chain is built from TRBV7-3 and TRBJ2-6; absent DNA, TCRdb's TRBD1 call cannot be checked. The germline gives CDR1 SGHTA, CDR2 FQGTGA. The CDR3 sequence is 17 residues long.